This TCR beta chain was sequenced during a study of T cells in Graves' hyperthyroidism and ophthalmopathy. This CDR3 has 14 residues. Trimming pared 6 bases from V and 6 bases from J, leaving 17 bases between. Germline CDR1 and CDR2: SNHLY and FYNNEI. If no ophthalmopathy progression occurred within 18 months, Graves' hyperthyroidism was stable. Newly diagnosed hyperthyroidism, duration under 2 months, in patients aged 18 to 65. TCR beta CDR3 sequences were amplified from RNA transcripts. The TCR CDR3 was amplified in a first-round RT-PCR using the HTBI primer set. MiXCR, applied by TCRdb to the multiplex PCR reads, yields one record per CDR3 protein. The sample consists of 560,000 or so distinct CDR3 sequences, roughly 50% of them appearing once. As regards this clonotype: The antigen is unknown.

Study-level points and caveats: Ophthalmopathy was separated from stable hyperthyroidism by a 13 V-J model. In the blood, most expanded thyroid clonotypes above 0.001 appeared as well.

Sequencing used peripheral blood or thyroid tissue (not recorded which). The sequence derives from a young woman with Graves' hyperthyroidism. V gene TRBV2 combines with J gene TRBJ1-1, with D unclear. The CDR3 DNA follows: TGTGCCAGCAGCACTGTGGGCCTTCCGGCTGAAGCTTTCTTT. It encodes CASSTVGLPAEAFF.